There are a few counts of the clone carrying this T cell receptor (beta chain). The CDR3 has 13 amino acids. Trimming removed 5 bases from V and 6 bases from J, with 14 bases in between. Looked up from germline, CDR1 is MNHEY and CDR2 is SMNVEV (reference sequence). MiXCR, run by TCRdb on the 5' RACE reads, gives a single entry per CDR3 protein. There are around 340,000 distinct CDR3 sequences in the sample; around an eighth occur only once, and approximately 20% lies in the top ten. The data were taken from a study of T-cell memory formation after mild COVID-19. J is TRBJ2-7 and V is TRBV27, with D tentatively TRBD2 (6 bases). The origin of this receptor is a man aged 18 to 30 who had mild COVID-19 (a few samples of this study predate the infection). Cell type and time point are not known. The source material was PBMCs or a T cell subset sorted from them (not recorded which). The CDR3 DNA reads as TGTGCCAGCAGTGGCGTCCGGGGAGGCGAGCAGTACTTC. Amino acids: CASSGVRGGEQYF.